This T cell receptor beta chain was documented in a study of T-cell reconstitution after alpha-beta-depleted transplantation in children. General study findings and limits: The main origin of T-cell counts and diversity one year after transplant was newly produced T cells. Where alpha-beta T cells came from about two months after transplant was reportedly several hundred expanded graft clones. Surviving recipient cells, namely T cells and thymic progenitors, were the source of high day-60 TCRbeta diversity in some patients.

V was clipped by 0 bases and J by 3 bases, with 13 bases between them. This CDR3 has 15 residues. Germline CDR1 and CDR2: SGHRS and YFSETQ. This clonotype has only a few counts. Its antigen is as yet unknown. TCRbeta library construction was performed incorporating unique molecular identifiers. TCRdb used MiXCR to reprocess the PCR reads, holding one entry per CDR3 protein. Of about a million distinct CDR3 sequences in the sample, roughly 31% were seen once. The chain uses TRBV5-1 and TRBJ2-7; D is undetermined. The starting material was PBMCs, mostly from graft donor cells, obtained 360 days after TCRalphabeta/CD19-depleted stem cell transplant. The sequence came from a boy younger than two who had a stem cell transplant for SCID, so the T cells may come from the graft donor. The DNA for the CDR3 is TGCGCCAGCAGCTTGGCCCCCCGGGCGGACTACGAGCAGTACTTC. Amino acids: CASSLAPRADYEQYF.